By sample share, the clone carrying this T cell receptor beta chain is medium-sized. The source of the sample is a study of graft-versus-host responses after intestinal transplantation. The germline V gene has CDR1 SEHNR and CDR2 FQNEAQ (reference sequence). The CDR3 sequence is 15 residues long. J gave up 2 bases and V 4 bases, and 8 bases lay outside the gene matches. Produced via immunoSEQ multiplex PCR; TCRdb's table is partial and in-frame only. The data contain 20,000 to 30,000 clones, less than 85% of them seen just once; the ten biggest clones take up 0.95% to 1.3%. The sample was PBMCs, taken approximately four weeks after intestinal transplant. The chain employs TRBV7-9 and TRBJ2-7, with TRBD2 identical over 7 bases. The source is a human patient who received an intestinal transplant, so some T cells may come from the graft donor. In DNA, the CDR3 is TGTGCCAGCAGCTCCCCCCAGGGAGGGACCTACGAGCAGTACTTC. Protein sequence: CASSSPQGGTYEQYF. The full variable domain, rest sourced from reference TRBV7-9 and TRBJ2-7, is DTGVSQNPRHKITKRGQNVTFRCDPISEHNRLYWYRQTLGQGPEFLTYFQNEAQLEKSRLLSDRFSAERPKGSFSTLEIQRTEQGDSAMYLCASSSPQGGTYEQYFGPGTRLTVT.